Listed below are T cell receptor beta chains from one sample, sequenced in a study of PD-1 blockade in mismatch repair-deficient tumors. Assay: immunoSEQ multiplex PCR; the TCRdb copy retains only in-frame clones and omits some. The sample has some 25,000 clones, about 88% seen once. This sample comprised PBMCs, obtained before pembrolizumab treatment. The receptor set was obtained from an adult with mismatch repair-deficient cancer. CDR3s include the opening cysteine and the closing phenylalanine or tryptophan. A D gene is named only where the DNA matches it firmly. Where a row states a size, it is once, few, many or the class of an expanded clone; other rows omit it.

CDR3,DNA,size,D,V,J
CASSPTSGSGEQYF,TGTGCCAGCTCACCAACCTCGGGATCGGGCGAGCAGTACTTC,NA,NA,TRBV18,TRBJ2-7
CASSGGTSGSRSSYEQYF,TGTGCCAGCAGCGGAGGGACTAGCGGGAGTAGGTCCTCCTACGAGCAGTACTTC,few,TRBD2,TRBV5-4,TRBJ2-7
CASSFLGATNEKLFF,TGTGCCAGCAGTTTTCTCGGGGCAACTAATGAAAAACTGTTTTTT,NA,NA,TRBV28,TRBJ1-4
CASSMTGQGRNQPQHF,TGTGCCAGTAGTATGACCGGACAGGGGAGGAATCAGCCCCAGCATTTT,NA,TRBD1,TRBV19,TRBJ1-5
CASSPPGGTTTGELFF,TGTGCCAGCAGCCCCCCAGGCGGGACGACCACCGGGGAGCTGTTTTTT,NA,NA,TRBV7-3,TRBJ2-2
CASSDGGYTDEQFF,TGTGCCAGCAGCGATGGGGGCTATACCGATGAGCAGTTCTTC,NA,NA,TRBV9,TRBJ2-1
CASSLTAFRNYGYTF,TGTGCCAGTAGTCTCACAGCCTTCAGAAACTATGGCTACACCTTC,NA,NA,TRBV19,TRBJ1-2
CASSPLGRRYQPQHF,TGTGCCAGCAGTCCCCTCGGCAGGCGATATCAGCCCCAGCATTTT,NA,NA,TRBV28,TRBJ1-5
CASSSPTNTGELFF,TGTGCCAGCTCATCGCCTACTAACACCGGGGAGCTGTTTTTT,NA,NA,TRBV18,TRBJ2-2
CSASTSYEQYF,TGCAGTGCTTCTACTAGTTACGAGCAGTACTTC,few,NA,TRBV20-1,TRBJ2-7
CASSSRVRGGGETQYF,TGTGCCAGCAGCTCCCGGGTTCGGGGAGGAGGGGAGACCCAGTACTTC,NA,NA,TRBV7-9,TRBJ2-5
CATSTQGLRNIQYF,TGTGCCACCTCGACACAGGGACTACGAAACATTCAGTACTTC,NA,NA,TRBV27,TRBJ2-4
CASSLAAGTRSYEQYF,TGTGCCAGCAGCTTAGCCGCCGGGACTCGATCCTACGAGCAGTACTTC,NA,NA,TRBV11-2,TRBJ2-7
CASSDPSTGGGGEAFF,TGTGCCAGCAGTGATCCGTCGACAGGGGGTGGGGGTGAAGCTTTCTTT,NA,TRBD1,TRBV28,TRBJ1-1
CSVEGVSRTEAFF,TGCAGCGTTGAAGGAGTGAGTCGGACTGAAGCTTTCTTT,NA,NA,TRBV29-1,TRBJ1-1
CASSLGLAGVSEQYF,TGTGCCAGCAGCTTAGGACTAGCGGGAGTTAGTGAGCAGTACTTC,NA,TRBD2,TRBV7-6,TRBJ2-7
CATSRSLVDRLAKNIQYF,TGTGCCACCAGCAGATCCTTGGTGGACAGACTAGCCAAAAACATTCAGTACTTC,NA,NA,TRBV15,TRBJ2-4
CASSPGQGQYNSPLHF,TGTGCCAGCAGCCCCGGACAGGGGCAATATAATTCACCCCTCCACTTT,NA,TRBD1,TRBV5-4,TRBJ1-6
CASSLAGLAGQETQYF,TGTGCCAGCAGCTTAGCCGGACTAGCGGGACAAGAGACCCAGTACTTC,NA,TRBD2,TRBV7-2,TRBJ2-5
CASSLGGGRGGYTF,TGTGCCAGCAGTTTGGGTGGGGGCCGGGGAGGCTACACCTTC,once,NA,TRBV6-5,TRBJ1-2
CASSRLGTSVTDTQYF,TGCGCCAGCAGCCGCCTCGGGACTAGCGTCACAGATACGCAGTATTTT,NA,TRBD2,TRBV4-1,TRBJ2-3
CASTQGAQETQYF,TGTGCCAGTACCCAGGGGGCACAAGAGACCCAGTACTTC,few,TRBD1,TRBV19,TRBJ2-5
CASRRGTANTGELFF,TGTGCCAGCAGAAGAGGGACAGCGAACACCGGGGAGCTGTTTTTT,once,TRBD1,TRBV28,TRBJ2-2
CASNPSGRRSTDTQYF,TGTGCCAGTAATCCTAGTGGGAGGAGGAGCACAGATACGCAGTATTTT,NA,NA,TRBV19,TRBJ2-3
CASSLLSQGGDTEAFF,TGCGCCAGCAGCTTGTTATCTCAGGGTGGCGACACTGAAGCTTTCTTT,NA,NA,TRBV5-1,TRBJ1-1
CASSPAAGGLDTQYF,TGTGCCAGCAGCCCCGCAGCGGGAGGGTTAGATACGCAGTATTTT,NA,TRBD2,TRBV7-9,TRBJ2-3
CASSQFTYEQYF,TGTGCCAGCAGCCAATTCACCTACGAGCAGTACTTC,few,NA,TRBV14,TRBJ2-7
CASSLRGTGLGYTF,TGTGCCAGCAGTTTACGCGGGACAGGGTTGGGCTACACCTTC,NA,TRBD1,TRBV28,TRBJ1-2
CASSEYFRAGDEQFF,TGTGCCAGCAGTGAATATTTCAGGGCCGGCGATGAGCAGTTCTTC,NA,NA,TRBV25-1,TRBJ2-1